This passage covers 27 T cell receptor beta chains from one sample sequenced in a study of a mutant IDH1 vaccine in newly diagnosed glioma (dated by TCRdb to the early 2020s). The time point label, as the study defines it: week 11, during vaccination. A 20-mer mutant IDH1 peptide at 300 micrograms in Montanide made up each vaccine dose, which was injected subcutaneously together with topical imiquimod. Their antigens are not known. Library preparation used the immunoSEQ multiplex PCR assay. Held by TCRdb, this immuneACCESS table contains in-frame sequences only and omits some clones. Under half of the omission traces to an unresolved V gene where checked; the cause of the rest is unknown. This sample gives roughly 57,000 clones in total; 70% to 90% of them show up just once. Under 2% of the sample is taken by the ten largest. The sequences come from PBMCs, collected from a glioma patient whose treatment included an IDH1 peptide vaccine. The receptors were sampled from a man in his forties or fifties with glioma.

This clone was seen a handful of times. V and J are TRBV15 and TRBJ2-1; D is perhaps TRBD2 (5 bases). The CDR3 has 14 residues. Trimming cost V 2 bases and J 2 bases, with 7 bases left between them. Germline loops: CDR1 LNHNV, CDR2 YYDKDF (reference sequence). CDR3 in amino acids: CATSRRETYNEQFF. In nucleotides, the CDR3 is TGTGCCACCAGCAGAAGGGAGACCTACAATGAGCAGTTCTTC.

J is TRBJ2-7 and V is TRBV19, with D possibly being TRBD1 or TRBD2 (5 bases each). Germline V gives CDR1 LNHDA, CDR2 SQIVND (reference sequence). The CDR3 is 14 residues long. V lost 5 bases to trimming and J lost 3 bases, with 14 bases between them. The CDR3 loop reads CASSPVGGLYEQYF. The CDR3 region has the DNA TGTGCCAGTAGTCCCGTTGGGGGTCTCTACGAGCAGTACTTC.

The V and J genes are TRBV11-3 and TRBJ2-1; the D gene is possibly TRBD2 (5 bases). Germline V gene data show CDR1 as SGHNT and CDR2 as YENEEA. Trimming pared 1 base from V and 8 bases from J, leaving 12 bases between. The CDR3 runs 14 residues. CDR3 protein: CASSLARTSDEQFF. CDR3 nucleotide sequence: TGTGCCAGCAGCTTAGCCCGAACTAGTGATGAGCAGTTCTTC.

In the case of this clone: The sample contains more than one DNA sequence encoding this CDR3. This sequence joins TRBV7-9 and TRBJ2-1; D possibly corresponds to TRBD1 (7 bases). Germline CDR1 and CDR2: SEHNR and FQNEAQ (reference sequence). The CDR3 totals 15 residues. The V end was cut by 1 base, the J end by 3 bases, with 10 bases between. The CDR3 region has the DNA TGTGCCAGCAGCTTAGGACAGGGAGGCTACAATGAGCAGTTCTTC. It is translated as CASSLGQGGYNEQFF.

This chain links TRBV7-8 with TRBJ1-5; D perhaps matches TRBD1 (5 bases). Germline V gives CDR1 SGHVS, CDR2 FQNEAQ. V gave up 5 bases and J gave up 2 bases, with 13 bases separating them. This CDR3 is built from 15 residues. The DNA of the CDR3 is TGTGCCAGCAGCCCCGTGAGAGGGGGCAATCAGCCCCAGCATTTT. This encodes CASSPVRGGNQPQHF.

The genes are TRBV6-5 and TRBJ1-4; the D is unclear. Trimming stripped 8 bases from V and 7 bases from J, with 14 bases between. The CDR3 has 13 residues. Germline values: CDR1 MNHEY, CDR2 SVGAGI. The CDR3 is CASGPGRAEKLFF. CDR3 in DNA: TGTGCCAGCGGCCCAGGACGAGCTGAAAAACTGTTTTTT.

The chain couples TRBV28 to TRBJ2-5; 8 nucleotides match TRBD1. This CDR3 contains 16 residues. Trimming at V came to 4 bases and at J to 2 bases, leaving 9 bases not matched to a gene. Germline-derived CDR1 and CDR2 are MDHEN and SYDVKM. The CDR3 DNA follows: TGTGCCAGCAGTTGGACAGGGATTTCTTGGCAAGAGACCCAGTACTTC. As protein: CASSWTGISWQETQYF.

The genes are TRBV19 and TRBJ2-2; no clear D. CDR3 length: 14 amino acids. V was cut by 7 bases and J by 1 base, with 10 bases left in between. Germline V CDR1 and CDR2: LNHDA, SQIVND (reference sequence). CDR3 DNA: TGTGCCAGTAAGATAAAAGGGAACACCGGGGAGCTGTTTTTT. Translation: CASKIKGNTGELFF.

The chain combines TRBV27 with TRBJ2-1, with D maybe TRBD1 (5 bases). Germline V gene data show CDR1 as MNHEY and CDR2 as SMNVEV (reference sequence). The CDR3 extends over 16 amino acids. The V gene lost 4 bases and the J gene lost 3 bases, with 16 bases spanning the gap. CDR3 residues: CASSSTGFGIYNEQFF. In DNA, the CDR3 is TGTGCCAGCAGTTCCACAGGTTTTGGAATCTACAATGAGCAGTTCTTC.

V gene TRBV5-1 combines with J gene TRBJ1-2; D is uncertain. The CDR3 runs 11 residues. Germline CDR1 and CDR2: SGHRS and YFSETQ. V was shortened by 4 bases and J by 5 bases, with 6 bases between the two germline ends. CDR3 in amino acids: CASSDTYGYTF. The DNA of the CDR3 is TGCGCCAGCAGCGACACTTATGGCTACACCTTC.

This clone was counted a few times. CDR3 protein: CASTGMGKGTDTQYF. CDR3 DNA: TGCGCCAGCACCGGGATGGGCAAAGGCACAGATACGCAGTATTTT. The chain links TRBV5-1 to TRBJ2-3, with TRBD2 as a possible D gene (5 bases). CDR3 length: 15 residues. CDR1 and CDR2 (germline): SGHRS, YFSETQ. V was cut by 6 bases and J by 1 base, with 15 bases left in between.

Written as DNA, the CDR3 is TGTGCCAGCAGTTACGGGGGTAGGGACATTCAGTACTTC. Translating gives CASSYGGRDIQYF. The chain carries TRBV6-6 and TRBJ2-4; D may match TRBD1 or TRBD2 (5 bases each). The CDR3 runs 13 residues. Trimming shortened V by 2 bases and J by 8 bases, and 10 bases separated the two germline ends. Germline CDR1 MNHNY, CDR2 SVGAGI (reference sequence).

This chain joins TRBV7-8 and TRBJ1-4; D unclear. V was cut by 7 bases and J by 4 bases, with 13 bases left in between. Germline assignment: CDR1 SGHVS and CDR2 FQNEAQ. This CDR3 spans 14 amino acids. CDR3 DNA sequence: TGTGCCAGCACCCCGTCGTTCGGTAATGAAAAACTGTTTTTT. Its protein is CASTPSFGNEKLFF.

The chain uses TRBV6-5 and TRBJ2-5; 7 bases agree with TRBD1. Germline CDR1 MNHEY, CDR2 SVGAGI. The V gene end was trimmed by 2 bases and the J gene end by 5 bases; junction bases not matched to a gene: 5. The CDR3 loop spans 14 amino acids. The DNA of the CDR3 is TGTGCCAGCAGTTACATAGGGGGCCGGGAGACCCAGTACTTC. Translation: CASSYIGGRETQYF.

The chain is built from TRBV10-3 and TRBJ2-7, with D perhaps TRBD1 (6 bases). CDR1 and CDR2 from the germline V gene are ENHRY and SYGVKD. This CDR3 contains 13 residues. Between the trimmed V and J ends, which lost 10 bases and 0 bases, there was a span of 13 bases. In DNA form, the CDR3 reads TGTGCCACACGACAGGTGGACTCCTACGAGCAGTACTTC. Translating it yields CATRQVDSYEQYF.

The chain combines TRBV6-5 with TRBJ2-5; D might be TRBD2 (5 bases). The end of the DNA fits TRBJ2-7 better, so the J call may be wrong. The CDR3 sequence is 15 residues long. CDR1 and CDR2 from the germline V gene are MNHEY and SVGAGI. CDR3 sequence: CASSYSRESSYEQYF. The CDR3 nucleotides read TGTGCCAGCAGTTACTCGAGGGAGAGCTCCTACGAGCAGTACTTC.

This clone was detected once. The chain uses TRBV21-1 and TRBJ2-7; the table's D gene call, TRBD2, was not cross checked with the DNA. TRBV21-1 is labeled a pseudogene. The CDR3 consists of 14 residues. CDR3 coding DNA: TGTGCCAGCACCCTCCGGGACTTGTTCTACGAGCAGTACTTC. Amino acids: CASTLRDLFYEQYF.

The CDR3 nucleotides read TGTGCCAGCAGCCCCGAGACAGGGGTATCCTACGAGCAGTACTTC. This codes for CASSPETGVSYEQYF. The J gene is TRBJ2-7, the V gene TRBV7-2; 8 bases agree with TRBD1. CDR3 size: 15 residues. V was pared by 5 bases and J by 1 base, with 7 bases of the junction left unmatched. Germline assignment: CDR1 SGHTA and CDR2 FQGNSA.

V usage is TRBV6-7 and J usage is TRBJ2-1; D is unclear. TRBV6-7 is an ORF, and what it does is uncertain. The CDR3 has 17 residues. With 3 bases removed from V and 3 bases from J, the gap between germline ends came to 18 bases. DNA of the CDR3: TGTGCCAGCAGTTATCTCGTCGACCTCCCCATCTACAATGAGCAGTTCTTC. Encoded protein: CASSYLVDLPIYNEQFF.

The gene calls are TRBV27 and TRBJ2-2, with D perhaps TRBD2 (6 bases). CDR1 is MNHEY, CDR2 SMNVEV, per germline (reference sequence). This CDR3 comprises 15 residues. Trimming removed 3 bases from V and 1 base from J, with 9 bases in between. CDR3 DNA: TGTGCCAGCAGTTTTGCGGGATGGAACACCGGGGAGCTGTTTTTT. This gives the protein CASSFAGWNTGELFF.

The V and J genes are TRBV5-4 and TRBJ2-7; tentatively, D is TRBD1 (6 bases). The CDR3 is 15 amino acids. Germline-derived CDR1 and CDR2 are SGHNT and YYREEE (reference sequence). V was shortened by 1 base and J by 0 bases, with 11 bases between the two germline ends. In DNA form, the CDR3 reads TGTGCCAGCAGCTTGCAGGGGAAGCCCTCCTACGAGCAGTACTTC. Residues: CASSLQGKPSYEQYF.

The V call is TRBV5-1, the J call TRBJ2-1; 9 positions agree with TRBD1. CDR1 SGHRS and CDR2 YFSETQ come from the germline V gene. V was pared by 7 bases and J by 5 bases, with 13 bases of the junction left unmatched. The CDR3 length is 16 residues. Here the CDR3 reads CASDRGEKRSHNEQFF. The DNA of the CDR3 is TGCGCCAGCGACAGGGGGGAGAAGCGGTCACACAATGAGCAGTTCTTC.

The J gene is TRBJ2-7, the V gene TRBV5-8, with 11 bases matching TRBD1. Germline CDR1 is SGHTS and CDR2 is YDEGEE. The CDR3 extends over 18 amino acids. J was trimmed by 2 bases and V by 3 bases; bases with no gene match: 13. CDR3 amino acids: CASSWTGQGAPFTYEQYF. CDR3 DNA sequence: TGTGCCAGCAGCTGGACAGGACAGGGGGCCCCTTTTACCTACGAGCAGTACTTC.

V and J are TRBV27 and TRBJ2-3; the D is unclear. Trimming removed 1 base from V and 0 bases from J, with 5 bases in between. Germline values: CDR1 MNHEY, CDR2 SMNVEV (reference sequence). CDR3 size: 14 residues. CDR3 in amino acids: CASSLWPSTDTQYF. The DNA of the CDR3 is TGTGCCAGCAGTTTATGGCCTAGCACAGATACGCAGTATTTT.

This chain links TRBV19 with TRBJ1-5; TRBD1 matches at 9 bases. Germline CDR1 and CDR2: LNHDA and SQIVND (reference sequence). The trim removed 4 bases at V and 1 base at J, leaving 8 bases unmatched. This CDR3 spans 17 amino acids. The CDR3: CASSSTGGRESNQPQHF. The DNA for the CDR3 is TGTGCCAGTAGTAGTACAGGGGGCAGAGAAAGCAATCAGCCCCAGCATTTT.

This chain links TRBV27 with TRBJ2-3; the match to TRBD1 covers 7 bases. This CDR3 is built from 16 residues. Looked up from germline, CDR1 is MNHEY and CDR2 is SMNVEV (reference sequence). The ends lost 4 bases at V and 0 bases at J; junction bases unmatched: 7. The CDR3 reads CASSSTGVTSTDTQYF. DNA of the CDR3: TGTGCCAGCAGTTCAACAGGGGTAACTAGCACAGATACGCAGTATTTT.

J is TRBJ2-4 and V is TRBV28; D not resolved. CDR1 and CDR2 from the germline V gene are MDHEN and SYDVKM. V dropped 6 bases and J dropped 1 base, with 10 bases sitting between them. The CDR3 has 14 residues. Here the CDR3 reads CASSSTRAKNIQYF. The CDR3 DNA is TGTGCCAGCAGCTCGACCCGCGCCAAAAACATTCAGTACTTC.